A single sample gave rise to the 25 T cell receptor beta chains below, sequenced in a study of TIL therapy for anti-PD-1-resistant metastatic lung cancer. Time point defined: pre-treatment sample, taken before nivolumab and TIL therapy. The libraries were made with immunoSEQ v3. Only in-frame clones appear in the TCRdb table, and some are missing; sequencing was by immunoSEQ multiplex PCR. The sample gives 25,000 to 40,000 clones, 74% of which show up once; less than 3% is in the top ten. The specimen was blood, collected at baseline. These receptors were taken from a woman aged 30-79 years with non-small cell lung cancer.

The V call is TRBV30, the J call TRBJ1-6; the D gene is possibly TRBD1 (6 bases). The CDR3 has 14 amino acids. The germline V gene has CDR1 GTSNPN and CDR2 SVGIG (reference sequence). V lost 0 bases and J 7 bases, leaving 10 bases between the germline ends. CDR3 region: CAWSVGTSNSPLHF. DNA for the CDR3: TGTGCCTGGAGTGTCGGGACATCCAATTCACCCCTCCACTTT.

V and J are TRBV6-4 and TRBJ2-2; TRBD2 is a possible D gene (6 bases). Germline CDR1 reads MRHNA; CDR2 reads SNTAGT. The V end was cut by 8 bases, the J end by 5 bases, with 27 bases between. The CDR3 runs to 18 residues. CDR3 nucleotides: TGTGCCAGCGCCCCTGGAGAATCGGGAGCGCTAGGGACCGGGGAGCTGTTTTTT. Translation: CASAPGESGALGTGELFF.

The chain links TRBV27 to TRBJ2-3, with D possibly TRBD2 on 5 matching bases. CDR1 is MNHEY, CDR2 SMNVEV, per germline (reference sequence). The CDR3 sequence is 14 residues long. Trimming removed 3 bases at V and 14 bases at J, with 21 bases between. The CDR3 sequence is CASSLSGYTSLGYF. In DNA, the CDR3 is TGTGCCAGCAGTTTGTCGGGGTATACGTCGCTGGGGTATTTT.

This clone has more than one count but fewer than ten. The chain carries TRBV30 and TRBJ1-2; D possibly corresponds to TRBD1 (6 bases). The germline gives CDR1 GTSNPN, CDR2 SVGIG (reference sequence). The CDR3 is 14 amino acids. The V gene lost 1 base and the J gene lost 6 bases, with 15 bases spanning the gap. The DNA of the CDR3 is TGTGCCTGGAGTGCACGATTTACAGGGAATGGCTACACCTTC. Translating gives CAWSARFTGNGYTF.

This clone was counted once. The chain has TRBV9 and TRBJ2-1, with 12 bases lining up with TRBD2. The germline V gene encodes CDR1 SGDLS and CDR2 YYNGEE. This CDR3 is built from 15 residues. The V gene end was trimmed by 4 bases and the J gene end by 7 bases; junction bases not matched to a gene: 6. CDR3 DNA sequence: TGTGCCAGCAGCTATACTAGCGGGAGGTCAAATGAGCAGTTCTTC. Translating it yields CASSYTSGRSNEQFF. The full variable domain, in which reference TRBV9 and TRBJ2-1 provide the parts outside the CDR3, is DSGVTQTPKHLITATGQRVTLRCSPRSGDLSVYWYQQSLDQGLQFLIQYYNGEERAKGNILERFSAQQFPDLHSELNLSSLELGDSALYFCASSYTSGRSNEQFFGPGTRLTVL.

This chain uses TRBV5-6 with TRBJ2-1; a weak D match, TRBD2 (6 bases). Trimming removed 5 bases from V and 12 bases from J, with 24 bases in between. The CDR3 length is 15 residues. Germline values: CDR1 SGHDT, CDR2 YYEEEE. The CDR3, as DNA: TGTGCCAGCAGTCCAACTCCTAGCGATTGGGATGCGCAGTTCTTC. It yields the protein CASSPTPSDWDAQFF.

V gene TRBV6-5 combines with J gene TRBJ1-2; weak D call: TRBD1 (5 bases). CDR3 length equals 15 residues. CDR1 and CDR2 from the germline V gene are MNHEY and SVGAGI. V shed 6 bases and J shed 3 bases, with 17 bases lying between them. CDR3 in amino acids: CASSLGANLDYGYTF. In DNA form, the CDR3 reads TGTGCCAGCAGCTTAGGGGCCAACTTGGACTATGGCTACACCTTC.

The sample holds one count of this clone. The chain combines TRBV6-5 with TRBJ2-2; 7 bases fit TRBD2. Germline CDR1 is MNHEY and CDR2 is SVGAGI. Trimming at V came to 7 bases and at J to 2 bases, leaving 7 bases not matched to a gene. This CDR3 region has 15 residues. The CDR3 DNA is TGTGCCAGCAATGCGGGGGTTTCCAACACCGGGGAGCTGTTTTTT. It is translated as CASNAGVSNTGELFF.

The chain carries TRBV20-1 and TRBJ2-1, with a tentative D call TRBD2 (6 bases). V lost 7 bases to trimming and J lost 6 bases, with 7 bases between them. Germline V gene sequence: CDR1 DFQATT, CDR2 SNEGSKA (reference sequence). The CDR3 runs 10 residues. The CDR3 nucleotides are TGCAGTGGGAGGGGCAATGAGCAGTTCTTC. Its protein product is CSGRGNEQFF.

The chain combines TRBV5-6 with TRBJ2-6, with no clear D. Germline assignment: CDR1 SGHDT and CDR2 YYEEEE. The CDR3 has 14 residues. Trimming removed 2 bases at V and 0 bases at J, with 3 bases between. The CDR3: CASSFLSGANVLTF. CDR3 coding DNA: TGTGCCAGCAGCTTTCTCTCTGGGGCCAACGTCCTGACTTTC.

The chain recombines TRBV7-8 with TRBJ1-5, with D uncertain. The CDR3 runs to 15 residues. The V gene's germline CDR1 is SGHVS and CDR2 FQNEAQ. V was cut by 1 base and J by 6 bases, with 13 bases left in between. CDR3 protein: CASSLGYRARQPQHF. CDR3 coding DNA: TGTGCCAGCAGCTTAGGGTATAGGGCTCGTCAGCCCCAGCATTTT. Full variable domain (outside the CDR3, taken from reference TRBV7-8 and TRBJ1-5): GAGVSQSPRYKVAKRGQDVALRCDPISGHVSLFWYQQALGQGPEFLTYFQNEAQLDKSGLPSDRFFAERPEGSVSTLKIQRTQQEDSAVYLCASSLGYRARQPQHFGDGTRLSIL.

The rearrangement uses TRBV30 and TRBJ2-3; D gene uncertain. V was trimmed by 8 bases and J by 5 bases, leaving 11 bases between them. CDR3 length: 11 amino acids. Germline V gene sequence: CDR1 GTSNPN, CDR2 SVGIG (reference sequence). The CDR3 here is CAGALEDTQYF. CDR3 in DNA: TGTGCCGGAGCGCTCGAAGATACGCAGTATTTT.

This chain connects TRBV7-2 to TRBJ2-3, with 9 bases lining up with TRBD2. Germline CDR1 and CDR2: SGHTA and FQGNSA. V trimming: 1 base; J trimming: 4 bases; junction bases outside the gene matches: 6. The CDR3 runs 16 residues. CDR3 nucleotides: TGTGCCAGCAGCTTAGGGGGTAGCGGGAGTCCAGATACGCAGTATTTT. Translating it yields CASSLGGSGSPDTQYF.

The V gene is TRBV5-1, the J gene TRBJ1-6; TRBD1 agrees at 9 bases. The junction had 6 bases not matched to a gene; V was cut back by 4 bases and J by 7 bases. Germline assignment: CDR1 SGHRS and CDR2 YFSETQ. This CDR3 has 15 amino acids. The CDR3 reads CASSITTGGNSPLHF. DNA for the CDR3: TGCGCCAGCAGCATCACGACAGGGGGAAATTCACCCCTCCACTTT.

The chain carries TRBV7-2 and TRBJ2-1; D is unclear. V was shortened by 6 bases and J by 2 bases, with 11 bases between the two germline ends. Germline CDR1 and CDR2: SGHTA and FQGNSA. The CDR3 extends over 14 amino acids. Here the CDR3 DNA reads TGTGCCAGCAGGTCGAGAGGCACCTACAATGAGCAGTTCTTC. It encodes CASRSRGTYNEQFF.

The chain is built from TRBV18 and TRBJ1-2; 10 bases are shared with TRBD1. Looked up from germline, CDR1 is KGHSH and CDR2 is LQKENI. The V segment lost 5 bases and the J segment 4 bases; nucleotides outside the gene matches: 4. This CDR3 comprises 14 residues. CDR3 DNA: TGTGCCAGCTCAAGGGACAGGGGATCCTATGGCTACACCTTC. It encodes CASSRDRGSYGYTF.

This clone has a single count. The rearrangement uses TRBV5-4 and TRBJ2-3, with D perhaps TRBD1 or TRBD2 (5 bases each). V shed 2 bases and J shed 2 bases, with 6 bases lying between them. This CDR3 is built from 13 residues. Germline V lookup: CDR1 SGHNT, CDR2 YYREEE (reference sequence). CDR3: CASSLGTTDTQYF. CDR3 DNA: TGTGCCAGCAGCTTAGGGACCACAGATACGCAGTATTTT.

The chain couples TRBV2 to TRBJ2-7, with 9 nucleotides matching TRBD2. The CDR3 consists of 13 residues. Germline V lookup: CDR1 SNHLY, CDR2 FYNNEI. Trimming removed 7 bases from V and 5 bases from J; junction bases left unmatched: 6. The CDR3 DNA is TGTGCCAGCAAAGCGGGGGGAACGGACGAGCAGTACTTC. Protein sequence: CASKAGGTDEQYF.

The chain couples TRBV14 to TRBJ2-3; D is perhaps TRBD1 (6 bases). The CDR3 is made up of 16 amino acids. From germline, CDR1 is SGHDN and CDR2 FVKESK. Trimming removed 3 bases at V and 1 base at J, with 14 bases between. CDR3 nucleotides: TGTGCCAGCAGCCACCTTCAGGGGAGAGGCACAGATACGCAGTATTTT. As protein: CASSHLQGRGTDTQYF.

This clone has only a few counts. In DNA form, the CDR3 reads TGTGCCAGCAGCCTCTACCCCGGGACAGGGTTCGGTCAGCCCCAGCATTTT. Encoded protein: CASSLYPGTGFGQPQHF. V usage is TRBV7-9 and J usage is TRBJ1-5, with 9 bases lining up with TRBD1. The CDR3 length is 17 residues. The germline CDR1 and CDR2 sequences are SEHNR and FQNEAQ (reference sequence). With V trimmed by 5 bases and J by 6 bases, 14 bases remained unmatched.

The J gene is TRBJ2-1, the V gene TRBV25-1; either TRBD1 or TRBD2 may supply D (6 bases each). CDR1 and CDR2 (germline): MGHDK, SYGVNS. V was clipped by 7 bases and J by 4 bases, with 20 bases between them. The CDR3 length is 16 residues. The CDR3 region has the DNA TGTGCCAGCACTTTTAGGGGGGCTGTTTCATACAATGAGCAGTTCTTC. Translating gives CASTFRGAVSYNEQFF.

The chain employs TRBV7-9 and TRBJ2-1; 11 nucleotides line up with TRBD2. The length of the CDR3 is 16 residues. Germline trimming cut 2 bases from V and 7 bases from J; bases unmatched to any gene: 7. The germline V gene has CDR1 SEHNR and CDR2 FQNEAQ (reference sequence). Here the CDR3 DNA reads TGTGCCAGCAGCTTAACCACTAGCGGGAGTAGGAATGAGCAGTTCTTC. Translating gives CASSLTTSGSRNEQFF.

The V and J genes are TRBV10-1 and TRBJ2-2, with TRBD1 matching over 8 bases. Germline lookup yields CDR1 WNHNN and CDR2 SYGVQD (reference sequence). This CDR3 has 15 residues. V was pared by 2 bases and J by 6 bases, with 5 bases of the junction left unmatched. CDR3 DNA: TGCGCCAGCAGTGAGCCCGGGACAGGTGCCGGGGAGCTGTTTTTT. It is translated as CASSEPGTGAGELFF.

This clone showed up just a few times. The rearrangement joins TRBV5-1 to TRBJ1-1, with a weak D call TRBD1 (5 bases). The germline gives CDR1 SGHRS, CDR2 YFSETQ. Trimming pared 0 bases from V and 5 bases from J, leaving 11 bases between. The CDR3 extends over 14 amino acids. The CDR3 nucleotides read TGCGCCAGCAGCTTGGACGGTAGGGGAACTGAAGCTTTCTTT. This encodes CASSLDGRGTEAFF.

V and J are TRBV9 and TRBJ2-7, with D possibly being TRBD2 (6 bases). CDR1 is SGDLS, CDR2 YYNGEE, per germline. The CDR3 is 16 residues long. Trimming left V 0 bases short and J 0 bases short, with 13 bases between. CDR3 loop: CASSVGGGLSSYEQYF. The CDR3 DNA reads TGTGCCAGCAGCGTAGGCGGAGGGTTGAGCTCCTACGAGCAGTACTTC.